This T cell receptor (beta chain) originates from a study of monozygotic twins with inflammatory bowel disease. Study-wide results and limits: Similarity of repertoires did not differ between concordant and discordant twins, possibly from limited power.

Per-sample cDNA came from eight separate reactions. Template-switch reactions added UMIs with a 6-nucleotide sample barcode. Reanalyzing the 5' RACE reads, TCRdb keeps one entry per CDR3 protein, without DNA. This sample lists a few hundred thousand distinct CDR3 sequences; its ten largest clones have 5.6%. Regarding this clonotype: Its antigen is unknown.

Researchers isolated total RNA from whole blood without sorting T cells. The sample taken for sequencing was blood. The receptor was isolated from a human donor with ulcerative colitis or Crohn's disease, or a healthy co-twin of an affected twin (not recorded which).

The chain's CDR3 is CASSGAGIGEKLFF. The rearrangement uses TRBV6-1 and TRBJ1-4; the D gene TCRdb calls, TRBD1, cannot be checked with no DNA. This CDR3 has 14 residues. Per germline, CDR1 MNHNS and CDR2 SASEGT.